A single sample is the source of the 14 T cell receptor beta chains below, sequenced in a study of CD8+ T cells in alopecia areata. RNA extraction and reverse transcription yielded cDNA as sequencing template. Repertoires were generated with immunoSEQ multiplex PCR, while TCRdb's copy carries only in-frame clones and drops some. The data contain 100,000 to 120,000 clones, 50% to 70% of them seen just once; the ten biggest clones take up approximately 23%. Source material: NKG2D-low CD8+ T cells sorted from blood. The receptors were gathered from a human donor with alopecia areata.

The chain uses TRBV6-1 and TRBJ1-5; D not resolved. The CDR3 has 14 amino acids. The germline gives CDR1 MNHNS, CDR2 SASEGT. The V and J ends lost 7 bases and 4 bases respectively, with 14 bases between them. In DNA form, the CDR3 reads TGTGCCAGCAAGGTGGGGTTAGGAAATCAGCCCCAGCATTTT. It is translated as CASKVGLGNQPQHF.

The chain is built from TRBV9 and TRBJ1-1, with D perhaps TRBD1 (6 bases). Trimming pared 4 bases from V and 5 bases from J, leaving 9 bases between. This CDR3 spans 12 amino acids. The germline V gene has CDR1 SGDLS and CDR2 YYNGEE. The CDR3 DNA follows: TGTGCCAGCAGCCCCCAGGGGACTGAAGCTTTCTTT. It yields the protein CASSPQGTEAFF.

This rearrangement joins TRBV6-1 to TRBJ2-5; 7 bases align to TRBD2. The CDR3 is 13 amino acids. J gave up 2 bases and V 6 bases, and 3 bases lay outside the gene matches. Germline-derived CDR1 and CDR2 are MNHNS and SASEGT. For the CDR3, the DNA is TGTGCCAGCAGGGGGGACTATCAAGAGACCCAGTACTTC. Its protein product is CASRGDYQETQYF.

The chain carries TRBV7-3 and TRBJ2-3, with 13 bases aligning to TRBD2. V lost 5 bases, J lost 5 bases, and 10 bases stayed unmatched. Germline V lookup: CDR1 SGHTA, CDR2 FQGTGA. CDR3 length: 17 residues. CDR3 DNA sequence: TGTGCCAGCAGCCCTTATGGACTAGCGGGAGCGGTAGATACGCAGTATTTT. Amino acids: CASSPYGLAGAVDTQYF.

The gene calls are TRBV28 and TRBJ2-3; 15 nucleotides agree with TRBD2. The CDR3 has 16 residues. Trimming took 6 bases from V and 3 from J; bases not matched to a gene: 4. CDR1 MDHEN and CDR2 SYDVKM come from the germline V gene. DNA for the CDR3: TGTGCCAGCAGCTGGACTAGCGGGAGGGTGACAGATACGCAGTATTTT. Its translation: CASSWTSGRVTDTQYF.

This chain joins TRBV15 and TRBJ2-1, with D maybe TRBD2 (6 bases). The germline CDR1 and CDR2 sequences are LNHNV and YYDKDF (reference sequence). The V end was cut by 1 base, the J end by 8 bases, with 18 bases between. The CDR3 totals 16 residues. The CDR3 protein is CATSRGLGLEGHEQFF. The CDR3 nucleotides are TGTGCCACCAGCAGAGGACTGGGACTGGAGGGCCATGAGCAGTTCTTC. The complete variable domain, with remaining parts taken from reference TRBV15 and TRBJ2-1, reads DAMVIQNPRYQVTQFGKPVTLSCSQTLNHNVMYWYQQKSSQAPKLLFHYYDKDFNNEADTPDNFQSRRPNTSFCFLDIRSPGLGDTAMYLCATSRGLGLEGHEQFFGPGTRLTVL.

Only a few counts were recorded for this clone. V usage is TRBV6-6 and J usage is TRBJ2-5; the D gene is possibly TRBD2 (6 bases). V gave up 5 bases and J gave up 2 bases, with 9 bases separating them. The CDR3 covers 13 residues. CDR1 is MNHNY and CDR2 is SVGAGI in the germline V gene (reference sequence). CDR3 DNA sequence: TGTGCCAGCAGTGTGCGGGAACAAGAGACCCAGTACTTC. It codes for CASSVREQETQYF.

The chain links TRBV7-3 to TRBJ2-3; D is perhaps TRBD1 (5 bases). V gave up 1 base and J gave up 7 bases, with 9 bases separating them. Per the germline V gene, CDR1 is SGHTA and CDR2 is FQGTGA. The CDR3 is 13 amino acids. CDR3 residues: CASSLISGNTQYF. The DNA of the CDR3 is TGTGCCAGCAGCTTAATCTCAGGGAATACGCAGTATTTT.

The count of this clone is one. Here the CDR3 DNA reads TGTGCCAGCAGCTACAATTCCGGCGAGCAGTACTTC. This codes for CASSYNSGEQYF. V and J are TRBV5-4 and TRBJ2-7; unclear D gene. The V and J ends lost 3 bases and 6 bases respectively, with 10 bases between them. The CDR3 loop spans 12 amino acids. CDR1 and CDR2 (germline): SGHNT, YYREEE (reference sequence).

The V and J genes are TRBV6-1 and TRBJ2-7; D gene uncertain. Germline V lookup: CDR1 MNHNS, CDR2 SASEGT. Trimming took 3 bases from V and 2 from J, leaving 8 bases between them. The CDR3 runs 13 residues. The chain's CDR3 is CASSDRLAYEQYF. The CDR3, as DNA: TGTGCCAGCAGTGACCGCCTCGCCTACGAGCAGTACTTC.

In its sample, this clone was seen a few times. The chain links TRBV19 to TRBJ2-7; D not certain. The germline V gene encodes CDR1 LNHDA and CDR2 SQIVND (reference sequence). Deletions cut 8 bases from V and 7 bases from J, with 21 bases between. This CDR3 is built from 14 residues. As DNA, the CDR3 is TGTGCCAGTCGACCGACGTGGGGTTCGCTTGAGCAGTACTTC. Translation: CASRPTWGSLEQYF.

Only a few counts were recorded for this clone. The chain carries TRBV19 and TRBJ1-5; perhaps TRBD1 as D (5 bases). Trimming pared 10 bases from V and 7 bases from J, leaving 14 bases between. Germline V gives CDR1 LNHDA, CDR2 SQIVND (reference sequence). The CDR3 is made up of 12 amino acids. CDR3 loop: CATQVGEQPQHF. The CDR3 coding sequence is TGTGCCACACAGGTGGGGGAGCAGCCCCAGCATTTT.

The CDR3 nucleotides read TGTGCCAGCACCCTGAGACCCCAAGAGACCCAGTACTTC. Residues: CASTLRPQETQYF. This chain links TRBV5-6 with TRBJ2-5, with D hard to call. V shed 6 bases and J shed 1 base, with 10 bases lying between them. The CDR3 sequence is 13 residues long. Germline CDR1 reads SGHDT; CDR2 reads YYEEEE.

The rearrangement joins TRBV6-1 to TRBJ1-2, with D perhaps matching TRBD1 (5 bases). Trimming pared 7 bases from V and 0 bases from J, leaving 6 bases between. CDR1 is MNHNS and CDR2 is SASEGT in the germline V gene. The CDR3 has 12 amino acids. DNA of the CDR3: TGTGCCAGCACAGGGACTAACTATGGCTACACCTTC. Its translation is CASTGTNYGYTF.